One and the same sample provided the 29 T cell receptor beta chains below, sequenced in a study of blood T cell repertoires in COVID-19. Profiling relied on immunoSEQ multiplex PCR, and the TCRdb table lists in-frame clones only, not all of them. The data hold about 110,000 clones, with roughly four fifths observed a single time. The material sequenced was peripheral blood. These TCRs come from a woman in her 70s with acute or convalescent COVID-19.

This clone occurred once. The J gene is TRBJ2-5, the V gene TRBV2, with 12 bases identical to TRBD2. CDR3 size: 16 residues. CDR1 and CDR2 (germline): SNHLY, FYNNEI. V lost 6 bases to trimming and J lost 4 bases; unmatched junction nucleotides: 9. This chain's CDR3 is CASRASLAGGRETQYF. Here the CDR3 DNA reads TGTGCCAGCAGGGCATCCCTAGCGGGGGGGCGAGAGACCCAGTACTTC.

CDR3 residues: CATMAGASGSIYF. The CDR3 nucleotides are TGTGCCACCATGGCCGGGGCTAGCGGGAGTATTTATTTT. The chain employs TRBV6-5 and TRBJ2-3; 10 positions match TRBD2. Per the germline V gene, CDR1 is MNHEY and CDR2 is SVGAGI. CDR3 length: 13 amino acids. V shed 10 bases, J shed 15 bases, and the junction held 16 bases outside the gene matches.

This chain's CDR3 is CASSKTGVAGNTIYF. Here the CDR3 DNA reads TGTGCCAGCAGCAAGACAGGGGTGGCTGGAAACACCATATATTTT. This chain connects TRBV2 to TRBJ1-3, with 8 positions matching TRBD1. The length of the CDR3 is 15 residues. Germline V CDR1 and CDR2: SNHLY, FYNNEI. J gave up 2 bases and V 6 bases, and 6 bases lay outside the gene matches. Combining the CDR3 with reference TRBV2 and TRBJ1-3 gives the whole variable domain EPEVTQTPSHQVTQMGQEVILRCVPISNHLYFYWYRQILGQKVEFLVSFYNNEISEKSEIFDDQFSVERPDGSNFTLKIRSTKLEDSAMYFCASSKTGVAGNTIYFGEGSWLTVV.

This clone occurred a few times. The rearrangement joins TRBV10-3 to TRBJ1-1, with 9 nucleotides matching TRBD1. The CDR3 spans 14 residues. CDR1 and CDR2 (germline): ENHRY, SYGVKD. Unmatched junction bases numbered 8, after V lost 6 bases and J lost 6 bases. CDR3 nucleotide sequence: TGTGCCATCAGGGCCGGGACAGGGAGCGCTGAAGCTTTCTTT. Protein product: CAIRAGTGSAEAFF.

In DNA, the CDR3 is TGTGCCAGCAGTCCCCACTCCTCCGGGACTACGGGCAATGAGCAGTTCTTC. It codes for CASSPHSSGTTGNEQFF. This sequence joins TRBV6-6 and TRBJ2-1, with TRBD2 identical over 7 bases. The CDR3 covers 17 residues. V shed 5 bases and J 6 bases; nucleotides not matched to a gene: 16. The V gene's germline CDR1 is MNHNY and CDR2 SVGAGI (reference sequence).

The chain is built from TRBV28 and TRBJ1-2, with 10 positions matching TRBD1. V lost 10 bases, J lost 5 bases, and 4 bases stayed unmatched. The germline V gene encodes CDR1 MDHEN and CDR2 SYDVKM. This CDR3 is built from 12 residues. The CDR3: CATSDRGYGYTF. CDR3 coding DNA: TGTGCCACCTCGGACAGGGGGTATGGCTACACCTTC.

The rearrangement uses TRBV2 and TRBJ2-5, with D possibly TRBD1 on 6 matching bases. The germline V gene encodes CDR1 SNHLY and CDR2 FYNNEI. With 8 bases removed from V and 5 bases from J, the gap between germline ends came to 15 bases. The CDR3 totals 13 residues. CDR3 in amino acids: CASRVGARETQYF. Written as DNA, the CDR3 is TGTGCCAGCCGGGTGGGGGCGCGCGAGACCCAGTACTTC.

CDR3 bases: TGTGCCAGCAGCTTATCCCCCGTAGCGGGAGTCGGGGAGCAGTACTTC. This sequence encodes CASSLSPVAGVGEQYF. This chain links TRBV11-3 with TRBJ2-7; 9 bases line up with TRBD2. The CDR3 length is 16 residues. The V and J ends lost 2 bases and 7 bases, in that order; junction bases with no gene match: 12. Germline V gene data show CDR1 as SGHNT and CDR2 as YENEEA. The full variable domain, with the rest looked up from reference TRBV11-3 and TRBJ2-7, is EAGVVQSPRYKIIEKKQPVAFWCNPISGHNTLYWYLQNLGQGPELLIRYENEEAVDDSQLPKDRFSAERLKGVDSTLKIQPAELGDSAVYLCASSLSPVAGVGEQYFGPGTRLTVT.

As to this clone: Distinct nucleotide sequences in the sample also encode this CDR3. The rearrangement links TRBV11-3 to TRBJ2-2; 7 nucleotides agree with TRBD2. Germline trimming cut 0 bases from V and 3 bases from J; bases unmatched to any gene: 1. CDR1 is SGHNT, CDR2 YENEEA, per germline. The CDR3 is 15 amino acids. CDR3 region: CASSLEGGDTGELFF. The CDR3 DNA reads TGTGCCAGCAGCTTAGAGGGAGGGGACACCGGGGAGCTGTTTTTT. The full variable domain, its missing parts supplied by reference TRBV11-3 and TRBJ2-2, is EAGVVQSPRYKIIEKKQPVAFWCNPISGHNTLYWYLQNLGQGPELLIRYENEEAVDDSQLPKDRFSAERLKGVDSTLKIQPAELGDSAVYLCASSLEGGDTGELFFGEGSRLTVL.

The genes are TRBV3-1 (or the pseudogene TRBV3-2) and TRBJ2-7; D might be TRBD1 (6 bases). Trimming left V 4 bases short and J 2 bases short, with 18 bases between. The CDR3 is 16 amino acids. Germline V lookup: CDR1 LGHDT, CDR2 YNNKEL (reference sequence). The CDR3 protein is CASSPRTANPAYEQYV. The CDR3 coding sequence is TGTGCCAGCAGCCCTCGGACAGCGAACCCAGCCTACGAGCAGTACGTC.

Here the CDR3 reads CASSQEWVTSYEQYF. Here the CDR3 DNA reads TGCGCCAGCAGCCAGGAGTGGGTCACATCCTACGAGCAGTACTTC. The V call is TRBV4-1, the J call TRBJ2-7; no reliable D call. Germline V gives CDR1 MGHRA, CDR2 YSYEKL. V was pared by 3 bases and J by 1 base, with 13 bases between. The CDR3 contains 15 residues.

This chain joins TRBV7-2 and TRBJ1-2; 8 bases fit TRBD1. V lost 4 bases to trimming and J lost 4 bases; unmatched junction nucleotides: 8. Germline lookup yields CDR1 SGHTA and CDR2 FQGNSA. CDR3 length equals 15 residues. CDR3 region: CASSSAGTGLYGYTF. The CDR3, as DNA: TGTGCCAGCAGCTCTGCCGGGACAGGCCTCTATGGCTACACCTTC.

The V and J genes are TRBV28 and TRBJ2-1, with 14 bases aligning to TRBD2. Germline V gene lookup returns CDR1 MDHEN and CDR2 SYDVKM. This CDR3 is built from 17 residues. The J segment lost 7 bases and the V segment lost 6 bases, leaving 11 bases of the junction unmatched. In nucleotides, the CDR3 is TGTGCCAGCAGCCCGACTAGCGGGAGGGCGGGGTCGAATGAGCAGTTCTTC. Translated: CASSPTSGRAGSNEQFF.

The V and J genes are TRBV19 and TRBJ2-1, with 7 bases fitting TRBD2. CDR1 LNHDA and CDR2 SQIVND come from the germline V gene (reference sequence). V shed 0 bases, J shed 4 bases, and the junction held 15 bases outside the gene matches. The CDR3 sequence is 19 residues long. The CDR3 spells CASSIDPRGRAAHYNEQFF. Here the CDR3 DNA reads TGTGCCAGTAGTATAGATCCTCGTGGGAGGGCCGCTCATTACAATGAGCAGTTCTTC.

The rearrangement uses TRBV3-1 (or the pseudogene TRBV3-2) and TRBJ2-5; 9 bases fit TRBD2. CDR1 and CDR2 from the germline V gene are LGHDT and YNNKEL (reference sequence). The V segment lost 0 bases and the J segment 2 bases; nucleotides outside the gene matches: 4. The CDR3 is 16 amino acids. In DNA form, the CDR3 reads TGTGCCAGCAGCCAAGATACGGCGGGGGGGCAAGAGACCCAGTACTTC. Protein: CASSQDTAGGQETQYF.

The chain links TRBV18 to TRBJ1-1; TRBD1 might be the D (5 bases). Germline V CDR1 and CDR2: KGHSH, LQKENI. The V gene lost 4 bases and the J gene lost 5 bases, with 23 bases spanning the gap. The CDR3 contains 17 residues. The CDR3 is CASSRDSPSGFRTEAFF. CDR3 sequence (DNA): TGTGCCAGCTCACGCGACTCCCCGTCAGGGTTTAGGACTGAAGCTTTCTTT.

This sequence joins TRBV7-2 and TRBJ2-1; 13 bases map to TRBD2. Germline V gives CDR1 SGHTA, CDR2 FQGNSA. The CDR3 sequence is 17 residues long. The J segment lost 6 bases and the V segment lost 4 bases, leaving 9 bases of the junction unmatched. The CDR3 spells CASSSRPTSGGGNEQFF. DNA for the CDR3: TGTGCCAGCAGCTCAAGGCCAACTAGCGGGGGGGGCAATGAGCAGTTCTTC.

This sequence joins TRBV6-1 and TRBJ1-1; 8 bases map to TRBD1. Germline loops: CDR1 MNHNS, CDR2 SASEGT. With V trimmed by 3 bases and J by 10 bases, 16 bases remained unmatched. The CDR3 runs to 16 residues. CDR3 nucleotides: TGTGCCAGCAGTGAGGCCCCCCGGGACAGGTTTATTGTAGCTTTCTTT. Translating it yields CASSEAPRDRFIVAFF.

The chain has TRBV10-3 and TRBJ1-2, with 8 bases identical to TRBD1. The CDR3 extends over 17 amino acids. The V gene's germline CDR1 is ENHRY and CDR2 SYGVKD. J lost 0 bases, V lost 3 bases, and 9 bases had no gene match. CDR3 protein: CAISEGRDRLTNYGYTF. The CDR3 DNA sequence: TGTGCCATCAGTGAAGGGAGGGACAGGCTTACTAACTATGGCTACACCTTC.

This chain joins TRBV28 and TRBJ1-4; D is ambiguous. Trimming left V 6 bases short and J 12 bases short, with 14 bases between. The CDR3 sequence is 12 residues long. From germline, CDR1 is MDHEN and CDR2 SYDVKM. The CDR3 DNA is TGTGCCAGCAGCCTAGTTCATTGGGAACTGTTTTTT. Its protein is CASSLVHWELFF.

The count of this clone is one. The V and J genes are TRBV3-1 (or the pseudogene TRBV3-2) and TRBJ1-4; D is perhaps TRBD1 (6 bases). Germline V lookup: CDR1 LGHDT, CDR2 YNNKEL (reference sequence). The CDR3 has 14 residues. V dropped 7 bases and J dropped 8 bases, with 17 bases sitting between them. The CDR3 nucleotides read TGTGCCAGCACTCGTGGGGGCGCCGGGGAAAAACTGTTTTTT. This codes for CASTRGGAGEKLFF.

This clone was counted only a few times. V and J are TRBV19 and TRBJ1-5; D not certain. Germline V gene data show CDR1 as LNHDA and CDR2 as SQIVND (reference sequence). V lost 0 bases to trimming and J lost 7 bases, with 7 bases between them. The CDR3 contains 13 residues. The CDR3 spells CASSIDEGQPQHF. The CDR3 DNA reads as TGTGCCAGTAGTATAGATGAGGGACAGCCCCAGCATTTT.

The chain combines TRBV7-8 with TRBJ2-1; TRBD2 matches 10 bases. Trimming removed 5 bases from V and 6 bases from J; junction bases left unmatched: 13. Germline lookup yields CDR1 SGHVS and CDR2 FQNEAQ. CDR3 length equals 17 residues. The DNA of the CDR3 is TGTGCCAGCAGCACCCTAGCGGGGGCCCTCGTTTTCAATGAGCAGTTCTTC. Its protein is CASSTLAGALVFNEQFF.

This chain joins TRBV7-2 and TRBJ2-1; 8 bases fit TRBD2. With 10 bases clipped from V and 4 bases from J, the junction kept 21 bases outside the gene matches. The CDR3 runs 18 residues. The germline CDR1 and CDR2 sequences are SGHTA and FQGNSA. CDR3 region: CATNNPREKTGGYNEQFF. In nucleotides, the CDR3 is TGTGCCACCAATAACCCCAGGGAGAAAACGGGGGGGTACAATGAGCAGTTCTTC.

The chain is built from TRBV9 and TRBJ1-6; a weak D match, TRBD1 (6 bases). Germline V gene data show CDR1 as SGDLS and CDR2 as YYNGEE. V shed 4 bases and J shed 9 bases, with 17 bases lying between them. The CDR3 is made up of 15 amino acids. The CDR3 DNA sequence: TGTGCCAGCAGCCCCACAGGGCTCCTAGGTTCACCCCTCCACTTT. Protein sequence: CASSPTGLLGSPLHF.

This clone is a singleton in its sample. In the same sample, other DNA sequences code for this CDR3. The chain has TRBV18 and TRBJ1-1; D is perhaps TRBD1 (5 bases). V lost 6 bases and J lost 3, with 11 bases in between. In germline, CDR1 is KGHSH, CDR2 LQKENI. CDR3 length equals 13 residues. CDR3 sequence: CASSRGGDTEAFF. CDR3 bases: TGTGCCAGCTCTCGCGGGGGGGACACTGAAGCTTTCTTT.

The chain carries TRBV28 and TRBJ1-1; 8 bases agree with TRBD1. The CDR3 extends over 13 amino acids. Trimming cost V 4 bases and J 5 bases; bases outside gene matches: 3. Germline loops: CDR1 MDHEN, CDR2 SYDVKM. The CDR3 DNA sequence: TGTGCCAGCAGTTATCAGGGGGCGACTGAAGCTTTCTTT. Translating it yields CASSYQGATEAFF.

This clone has more than one count but fewer than ten. The chain employs TRBV28 and TRBJ1-2; D is perhaps TRBD1 (6 bases). Germline values: CDR1 MDHEN, CDR2 SYDVKM. The CDR3 covers 15 residues. The V end lost 6 bases, the J end lost 11 bases, and 25 bases lay between the germline ends. For the CDR3, the DNA is TGTGCCAGCAGCCTACAGGGCCCCCTACTCGGTTCATACACCTTC. Encoded protein: CASSLQGPLLGSYTF.

The gene calls are TRBV7-2 and TRBJ2-5; 8 bases are shared with TRBD2. Trimming removed 6 bases from V and 4 bases from J; junction bases left unmatched: 10. The germline CDR1 and CDR2 sequences are SGHTA and FQGNSA. This CDR3 is built from 15 residues. The DNA for the CDR3 is TGTGCCAGCAGTCAAAGGCGGGGGGCGGGAGAGACCCAGTACTTC. Translated, it gives CASSQRRGAGETQYF.